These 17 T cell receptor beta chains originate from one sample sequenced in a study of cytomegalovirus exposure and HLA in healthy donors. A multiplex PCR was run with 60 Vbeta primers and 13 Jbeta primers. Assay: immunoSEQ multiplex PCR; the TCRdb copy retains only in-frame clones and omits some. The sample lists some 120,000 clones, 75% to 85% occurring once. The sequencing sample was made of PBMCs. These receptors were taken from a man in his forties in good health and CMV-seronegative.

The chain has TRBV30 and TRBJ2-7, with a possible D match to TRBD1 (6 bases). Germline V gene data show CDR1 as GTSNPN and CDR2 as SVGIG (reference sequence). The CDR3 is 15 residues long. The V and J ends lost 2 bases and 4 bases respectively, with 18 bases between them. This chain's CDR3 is CAWSPPGTTPYEQYF. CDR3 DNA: TGTGCCTGGAGTCCCCCCGGGACAACTCCTTACGAGCAGTACTTC.

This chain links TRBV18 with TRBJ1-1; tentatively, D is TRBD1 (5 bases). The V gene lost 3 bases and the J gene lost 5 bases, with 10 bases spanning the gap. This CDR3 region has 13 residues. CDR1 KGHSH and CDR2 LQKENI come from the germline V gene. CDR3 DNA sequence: TGTGCCAGCTCACCGGGGGAGGGAACTGAAGCTTTCTTT. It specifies CASSPGEGTEAFF.

CDR3 nucleotide sequence: TGTGCCAGCAGTTTATCGCGAGGTTCCGGGAGGGCCGTCGGGGAGCTGTTTTTT. This sequence encodes CASSLSRGSGRAVGELFF. The chain links TRBV27 to TRBJ2-2; TRBD2 aligns across 8 bases. The CDR3 consists of 18 residues. Germline loops: CDR1 MNHEY, CDR2 SMNVEV (reference sequence). The ends lost 0 bases at V and 7 bases at J; junction bases unmatched: 13.

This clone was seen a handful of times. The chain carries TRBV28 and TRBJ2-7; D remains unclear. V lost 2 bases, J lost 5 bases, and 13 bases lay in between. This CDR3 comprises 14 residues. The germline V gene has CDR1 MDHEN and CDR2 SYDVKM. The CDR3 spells CASSLVTSGHEQYF. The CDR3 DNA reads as TGTGCCAGCAGTTTAGTGACCTCGGGTCACGAGCAGTACTTC.

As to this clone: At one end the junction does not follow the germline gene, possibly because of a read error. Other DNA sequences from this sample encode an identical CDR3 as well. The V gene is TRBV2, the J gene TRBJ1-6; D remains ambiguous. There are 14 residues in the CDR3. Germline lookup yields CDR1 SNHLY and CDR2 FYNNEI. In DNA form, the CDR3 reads TGTGCCAGCACCACCCAGAACGTTAATTCCCCCCTCCACTTT. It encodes CASTTQNVNSPLHF.

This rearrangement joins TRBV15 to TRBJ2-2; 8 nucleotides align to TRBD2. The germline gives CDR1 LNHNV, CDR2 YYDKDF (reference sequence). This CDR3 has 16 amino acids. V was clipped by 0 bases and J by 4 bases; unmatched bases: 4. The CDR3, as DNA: TGTGCCACCAGCAGAGATACGGGGGGGGCCACCGGGGAGCTGTTTTTT. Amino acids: CATSRDTGGATGELFF.

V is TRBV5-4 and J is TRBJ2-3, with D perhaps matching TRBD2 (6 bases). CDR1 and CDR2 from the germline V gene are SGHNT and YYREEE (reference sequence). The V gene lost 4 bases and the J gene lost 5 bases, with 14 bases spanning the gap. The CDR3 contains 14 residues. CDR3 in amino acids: CASSVTSGLDTQYF. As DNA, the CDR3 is TGTGCCAGCAGCGTGACTAGTGGTTTAGATACGCAGTATTTT.

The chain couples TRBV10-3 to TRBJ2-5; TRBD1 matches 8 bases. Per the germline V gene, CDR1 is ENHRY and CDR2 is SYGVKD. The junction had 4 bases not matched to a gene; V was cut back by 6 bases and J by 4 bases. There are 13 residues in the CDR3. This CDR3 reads CAISGQGGETQYF. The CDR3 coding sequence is TGTGCCATCAGCGGACAGGGAGGAGAGACCCAGTACTTC.

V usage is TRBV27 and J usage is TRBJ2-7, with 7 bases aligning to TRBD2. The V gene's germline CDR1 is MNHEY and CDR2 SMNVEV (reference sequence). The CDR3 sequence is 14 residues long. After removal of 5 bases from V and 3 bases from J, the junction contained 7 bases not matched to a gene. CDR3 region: CASSPDRDYYEQYF. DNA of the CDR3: TGTGCCAGCAGTCCCGACCGGGACTACTACGAGCAGTACTTC.

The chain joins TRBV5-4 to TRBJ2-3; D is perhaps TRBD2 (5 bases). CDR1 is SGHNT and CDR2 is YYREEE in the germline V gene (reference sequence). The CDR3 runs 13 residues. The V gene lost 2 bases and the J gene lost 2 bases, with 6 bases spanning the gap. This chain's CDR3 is CASSFGNTDTQYF. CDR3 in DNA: TGTGCCAGCAGCTTCGGGAACACAGATACGCAGTATTTT. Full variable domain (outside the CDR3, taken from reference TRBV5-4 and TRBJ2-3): ETGVTQSPTHLIKTRGQQVTLRCSSQSGHNTVSWYQQALGQGPQFIFQYYREEENGRGNFPPRFSGLQFPNYSSELNVNALELDDSALYLCASSFGNTDTQYFGPGTRLTVL.

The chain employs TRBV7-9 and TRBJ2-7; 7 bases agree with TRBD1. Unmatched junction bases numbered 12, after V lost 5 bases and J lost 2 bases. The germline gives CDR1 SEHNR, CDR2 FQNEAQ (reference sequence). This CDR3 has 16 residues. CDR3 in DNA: TGTGCCAGCAGCGTTCCGGGACAGAAACAGCCCTACGAGCAGTACTTC. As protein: CASSVPGQKQPYEQYF.

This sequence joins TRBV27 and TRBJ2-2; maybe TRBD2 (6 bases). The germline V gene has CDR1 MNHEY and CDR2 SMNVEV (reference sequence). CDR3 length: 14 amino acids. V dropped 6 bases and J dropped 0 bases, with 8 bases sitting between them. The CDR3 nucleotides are TGTGCCAGCAGAGGCGGGACGAACACCGGGGAGCTGTTTTTT. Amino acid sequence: CASRGGTNTGELFF.

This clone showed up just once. As DNA, the CDR3 is TGTGCCACCACCCGACAGGCAGGCGGGCATTTT. Its protein product is CATTRQAGGHF. This sequence joins TRBV19 and TRBJ1-5, with D perhaps matching TRBD1 (6 bases). The V gene's germline CDR1 is LNHDA and CDR2 SQIVND (reference sequence). Trimming stripped 10 bases from V and 15 bases from J, with 19 bases between. This CDR3 has 11 amino acids.

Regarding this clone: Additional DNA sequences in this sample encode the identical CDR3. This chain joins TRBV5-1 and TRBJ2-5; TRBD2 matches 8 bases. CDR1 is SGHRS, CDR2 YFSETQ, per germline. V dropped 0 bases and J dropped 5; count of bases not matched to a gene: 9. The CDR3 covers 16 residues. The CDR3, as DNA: TGCGCCAGCAGCTTGGGGGCGAGCGGGAGTGGGGAGACCCAGTACTTC. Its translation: CASSLGASGSGETQYF.

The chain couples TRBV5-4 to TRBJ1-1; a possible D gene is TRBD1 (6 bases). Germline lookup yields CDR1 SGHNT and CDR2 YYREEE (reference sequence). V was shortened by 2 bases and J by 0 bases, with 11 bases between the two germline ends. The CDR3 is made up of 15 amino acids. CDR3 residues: CASSFGQPVNTEAFF. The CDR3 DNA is TGTGCCAGCAGCTTCGGACAGCCAGTGAACACTGAAGCTTTCTTT. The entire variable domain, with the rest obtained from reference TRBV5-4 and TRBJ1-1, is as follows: ETGVTQSPTHLIKTRGQQVTLRCSSQSGHNTVSWYQQALGQGPQFIFQYYREEENGRGNFPPRFSGLQFPNYSSELNVNALELDDSALYLCASSFGQPVNTEAFFGQGTRLTVV.

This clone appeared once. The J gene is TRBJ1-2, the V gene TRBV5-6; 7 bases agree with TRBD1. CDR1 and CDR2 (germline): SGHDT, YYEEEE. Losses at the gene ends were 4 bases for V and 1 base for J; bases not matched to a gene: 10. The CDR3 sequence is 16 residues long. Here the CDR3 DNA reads TGTGCCAGCAGCCACAACCGGGACAGTGTTAACTATGGCTACACCTTC. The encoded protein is CASSHNRDSVNYGYTF.

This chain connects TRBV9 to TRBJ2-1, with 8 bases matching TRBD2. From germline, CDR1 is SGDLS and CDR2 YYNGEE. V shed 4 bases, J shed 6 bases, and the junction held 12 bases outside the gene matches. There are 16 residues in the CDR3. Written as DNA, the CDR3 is TGTGCCAGCAGCCCCCTGGGGCGGCTAGCGGGCAATGAGCAGTTCTTC. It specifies CASSPLGRLAGNEQFF.